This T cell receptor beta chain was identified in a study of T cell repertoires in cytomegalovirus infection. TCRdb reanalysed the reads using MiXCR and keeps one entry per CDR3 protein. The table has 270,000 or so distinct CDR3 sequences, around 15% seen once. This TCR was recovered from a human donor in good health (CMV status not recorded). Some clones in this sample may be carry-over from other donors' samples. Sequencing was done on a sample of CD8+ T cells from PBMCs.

CDR3 in DNA: TGTGCCAGCAGCATCCTGGCGGGCGCAGGGGGCGGGGACACTGAAGCTTTCTTT. This codes for CASSILAGAGGGDTEAFF. This chain links TRBV14 with TRBJ1-1, with TRBD1 matching over 8 bases. Germline lookup yields CDR1 SGHDN and CDR2 FVKESK. V lost 5 bases to trimming and J lost 3 bases; unmatched junction nucleotides: 17. CDR3 length: 18 amino acids.